The 18 T cell receptor beta chains below were found in one sample sequenced in a study of monozygotic twins with inflammatory bowel disease. From its re-call of the 5' RACE reads, TCRdb lists each CDR3 protein once, without DNA. Recorded for this sample: 310,000 or so distinct CDR3 sequences. Sequencing was carried out using blood. The receptors were sampled from a human donor with ulcerative colitis or Crohn's disease, or a healthy co-twin of an affected twin (not recorded which).

The chain employs TRBV12-3 or TRBV12-4 and TRBJ1-2. The CDR3 is 13 amino acids. This CDR3 reads CASSKGTLYGYTF.

The gene calls are TRBV12-3 or TRBV12-4 and TRBJ2-7; checking the TCRdb D call of TRBD1 is not possible without DNA. The CDR3 is 12 residues long. CDR3 region: CASSPVRGEQYF.

The CDR3 loop reads CSVEASRKETQYF. The chain joins TRBV29-1 to TRBJ2-5. Germline CDR1 and CDR2: SQVTM and ANQGSEA. This CDR3 contains 13 residues.

The gene calls are TRBV24-1 and TRBJ2-1. The CDR3 extends over 13 amino acids. From germline, CDR1 is KGHDR and CDR2 SFDVKD. The CDR3 spells CATSVLGYNEQFF.

The rearrangement joins TRBV30 to TRBJ1-6. The CDR3 is 12 residues long. Germline loops: CDR1 GTSNPN, CDR2 SVGIG (reference sequence). The CDR3 spells CAWRFARSPLHF.

The chain uses TRBV5-1 and TRBJ2-3. Germline V CDR1 and CDR2: SGHRS, YFSETQ. The CDR3 consists of 16 residues. Here the CDR3 reads CASSLKARSSTDTQYF. The variable domain in full, completed from reference TRBV5-1 and TRBJ2-3, reads KAGVTQTPRYLIKTRGQQVTLSCSPISGHRSVSWYQQTPGQGLQFLFEYFSETQRNKGNFPGRFSGRQFSNSRSEMNVSTLELGDSALYLCASSLKARSSTDTQYFGPGTRLTVL.

This chain links TRBV12-3 or TRBV12-4 with TRBJ2-1; TCRdb's D gene call, TRBD1, goes unchecked for lack of DNA. The CDR3 has 16 amino acids. CDR3 residues: CASSLRLAGTYNEQFF.

The chain combines TRBV28 with TRBJ1-4. The CDR3 spans 15 residues. Germline V gene sequence: CDR1 MDHEN, CDR2 SYDVKM. The CDR3 region is CASSFVGGVGEKLFF. Complete variable domain (other parts from reference TRBV28 and TRBJ1-4): DVKVTQSSRYLVKRTGEKVFLECVQDMDHENMFWYRQDPGLGLRLIYFSYDVKMKEKGDIPEGYSVSREKKERFSLILESASTNQTSMYLCASSFVGGVGEKLFFGSGTQLSVL.

V and J are TRBV29-1 and TRBJ1-1; TCRdb lists TRBD1, though no DNA is available to test this call. Germline V gene data show CDR1 as SQVTM and CDR2 as ANQGSEA. The CDR3 length is 14 residues. The CDR3 region is CSVETRAWGTEAFF.

The chain recombines TRBV5-4 with TRBJ2-5; checking the TCRdb D call of TRBD1 is not possible without DNA. CDR3 length: 15 residues. Germline CDR1 is SGHNT and CDR2 is YYREEE (reference sequence). The CDR3 is CASSLQGPRAETQYF.

The chain couples TRBV2 to TRBJ1-4; without DNA, the TCRdb call of TRBD1 cannot be checked. The CDR3 is made up of 15 amino acids. The germline CDR1 and CDR2 sequences are SNHLY and FYNNEI. The CDR3: CASSGTASTNEKLFF.

The chain carries TRBV10-3 and TRBJ1-1. The length of the CDR3 is 12 residues. Germline lookup yields CDR1 ENHRY and CDR2 SYGVKD. The CDR3 sequence: CAISEGSPEAFF.

This sequence joins TRBV9 and TRBJ2-7; there is no DNA to check the TCRdb D call of TRBD1. The germline V gene has CDR1 SGDLS and CDR2 YYNGEE. The CDR3 runs to 15 residues. CDR3 sequence: CASSVAPGRGYEQYF.

The chain has TRBV6-6 and TRBJ1-5. Germline V gives CDR1 MNHNY, CDR2 SVGAGI (reference sequence). There are 14 residues in the CDR3. The CDR3 here is CASTTRFSNQPQHF.

The rearrangement uses TRBV5-1 and TRBJ2-2. CDR1 and CDR2 (germline): SGHRS, YFSETQ. This CDR3 region has 17 residues. The CDR3 spells CASSLGHRDLNTGELFF.

The rearrangement uses TRBV12-3 or TRBV12-4 and TRBJ2-7. This CDR3 region has 11 residues. CDR3 in amino acids: CASSLGLEQYF.

J is TRBJ2-1 and V is TRBV11-2; the TCRdb D gene call, TRBD2, has no DNA to confirm it. This CDR3 is built from 15 residues. The V gene's germline CDR1 is SGHAT and CDR2 FQNNGV. Here the CDR3 reads CASSLGLAGSGEQFF.

J is TRBJ1-2 and V is TRBV12-3 or TRBV12-4. There are 14 residues in the CDR3. The CDR3 protein is CASSLGGYAYGYTF.